The 10 T cell receptor beta chains below all came from one sample that was sequenced in a study of tumor-infiltrating lymphocytes in localized non-small cell lung cancer. The repertoire was sequenced with immunoSEQ multiplex PCR; TCRdb's copy has only in-frame clones and lacks some. Among about 6,700 clones listed, about three quarters were seen once. The specimen sequenced was uninvolved lung tissue not adjacent to the tumor. These receptors originate from a human donor with non-small cell lung cancer.

This clone was detected only once. This chain uses TRBV28 with TRBJ2-1; 8 bases align to TRBD1. Germline V lookup: CDR1 MDHEN, CDR2 SYDVKM. This CDR3 has 14 residues. The ends lost 6 bases at V and 7 bases at J; junction bases unmatched: 8. The CDR3 DNA reads TGTGCCAGCAGGATGGACAGGGCTCGTAATGAGCAGTTCTTC. It codes for CASRMDRARNEQFF.

The chain is built from TRBV10-3 and TRBJ2-2; D possibly corresponds to TRBD2 (5 bases). Germline V gives CDR1 ENHRY, CDR2 SYGVKD. The CDR3 sequence is 14 residues long. V lost 2 bases, J lost 4 bases, and 8 bases lay in between. The DNA for the CDR3 is TGTGCCATCAGTGAGGACGGGGTCACCGGGGAGCTGTTTTTT. Residues: CAISEDGVTGELFF.

The chain carries TRBV29-1 and TRBJ2-5; D may be TRBD1 or TRBD2 (5 bases each). Trimming shortened V by 6 bases and J by 5 bases, and 16 bases separated the two germline ends. CDR1 is SQVTM and CDR2 is ANQGSEA in the germline V gene. CDR3 size: 13 residues. The CDR3 sequence is CSVGLGGEETQYF. Written as DNA, the CDR3 is TGCAGCGTGGGTCTTGGGGGTGAGGAGACCCAGTACTTC.

This chain connects TRBV27 to TRBJ1-2; D remains ambiguous. Trimming stripped 1 base from V and 7 bases from J, with 10 bases between. The CDR3 has 13 amino acids. Germline values: CDR1 MNHEY, CDR2 SMNVEV (reference sequence). The CDR3 nucleotides are TGTGCCAGCAGTTTATGGGGTAGTGGTGGCTACACCTTC. It codes for CASSLWGSGGYTF.

This clone was counted once. The V and J genes are TRBV12-5 and TRBJ2-1, with 11 bases matching TRBD2. V lost 7 bases to trimming and J lost 7 bases; unmatched junction nucleotides: 6. The germline V gene encodes CDR1 LGHNT and CDR2 FRNRAP. The CDR3 totals 14 residues. In DNA, the CDR3 is TGTGCTAGTGCCTCGACTAGCGGGACGAATGAGCAGTTCTTC. Protein: CASASTSGTNEQFF.

The chain combines TRBV15 with TRBJ1-4; D is perhaps TRBD1 (6 bases). Trimming cost V 0 bases and J 8 bases, with 13 bases left between them. CDR1 and CDR2 (germline): LNHNV, YYDKDF (reference sequence). This CDR3 has 15 amino acids. The CDR3 region has the DNA TGTGCCACCAGCAGAGATCGGGCAGGGGCGGAAAAACTGTTTTTT. This codes for CATSRDRAGAEKLFF.

V usage is TRBV19 and J usage is TRBJ1-5; D not resolved. Per the germline V gene, CDR1 is LNHDA and CDR2 is SQIVND (reference sequence). V dropped 3 bases and J dropped 2 bases, with 14 bases sitting between them. This CDR3 has 16 residues. The CDR3 loop reads CASSIYQAGGNQPQHF. The CDR3 DNA sequence: TGTGCCAGTAGTATTTATCAGGCGGGTGGCAATCAGCCCCAGCATTTT.

By share, this clone ranks as medium-sized. The chain is built from TRBV9 and TRBJ2-7, with a possible D match to TRBD2 (7 bases). The germline gives CDR1 SGDLS, CDR2 YYNGEE. V lost 0 bases, J lost 3 bases, and 10 bases lay in between. The CDR3 runs 14 residues. In nucleotides, the CDR3 is TGTGCCAGCAGCGTAGGGGGAGGGGGCTACGAGCAGTACTTC. This encodes CASSVGGGGYEQYF.

The rearrangement links TRBV7-9 to TRBJ2-7, with unresolved D. V lost 5 bases to trimming and J lost 2 bases, with 13 bases between them. This CDR3 is built from 14 residues. Per the germline V gene, CDR1 is SEHNR and CDR2 is FQNEAQ (reference sequence). The DNA of the CDR3 is TGTGCCAGCAGCCCTCACACAGTGCCCTACGAGCAGTACTTC. Encoded protein: CASSPHTVPYEQYF.

The chain joins TRBV18 to TRBJ2-2; 11 nucleotides line up with TRBD2. The ends lost 1 base at V and 7 bases at J; junction bases unmatched: 2. The germline CDR1 and CDR2 sequences are KGHSH and LQKENI. The CDR3 contains 15 residues. CDR3 nucleotide sequence: TGTGCCAGCTCACCACAAGGACTAGCGGGCGGGGAGCTGTTTTTT. Its protein product is CASSPQGLAGGELFF.